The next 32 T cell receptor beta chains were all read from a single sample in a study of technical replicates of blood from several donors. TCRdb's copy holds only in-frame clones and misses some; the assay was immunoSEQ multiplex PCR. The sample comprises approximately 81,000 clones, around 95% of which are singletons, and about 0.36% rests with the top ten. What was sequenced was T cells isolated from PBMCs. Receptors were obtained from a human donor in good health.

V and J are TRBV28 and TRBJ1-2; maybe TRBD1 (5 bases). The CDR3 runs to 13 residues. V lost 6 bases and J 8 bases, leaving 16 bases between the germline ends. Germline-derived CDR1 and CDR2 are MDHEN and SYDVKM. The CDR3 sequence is CASSTHRGSGYTF. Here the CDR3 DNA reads TGTGCCAGCAGCACCCACCGGGGGTCCGGCTACACCTTC.

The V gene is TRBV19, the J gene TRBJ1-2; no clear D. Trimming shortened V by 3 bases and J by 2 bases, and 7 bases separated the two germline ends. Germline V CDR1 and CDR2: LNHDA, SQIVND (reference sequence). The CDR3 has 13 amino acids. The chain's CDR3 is CASSINSNYGYTF. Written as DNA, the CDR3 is TGTGCCAGTAGTATCAACTCCAACTATGGCTACACCTTC.

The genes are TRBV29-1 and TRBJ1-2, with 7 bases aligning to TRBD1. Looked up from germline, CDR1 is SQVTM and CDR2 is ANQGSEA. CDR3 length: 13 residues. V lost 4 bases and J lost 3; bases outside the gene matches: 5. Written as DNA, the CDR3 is TGCAGCGTTGGTGAGGGGGCAGACTATGGCTACACCTTC. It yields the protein CSVGEGADYGYTF.

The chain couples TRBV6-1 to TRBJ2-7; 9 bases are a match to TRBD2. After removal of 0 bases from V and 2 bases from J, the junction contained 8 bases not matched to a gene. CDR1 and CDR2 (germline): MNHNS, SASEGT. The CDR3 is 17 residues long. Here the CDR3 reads CASSEAVSEREAYEQYF. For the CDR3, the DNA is TGTGCCAGCAGTGAAGCTGTATCCGAGCGGGAGGCCTACGAGCAGTACTTC.

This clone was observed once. The CDR3: CASSYSGGIEKLFF. The CDR3 region has the DNA TGTGCCAGCAGTTACAGCGGGGGCATAGAAAAACTGTTTTTT. This chain joins TRBV6-5 and TRBJ1-4, with D possibly being TRBD1 (6 bases). Per germline, CDR1 MNHEY and CDR2 SVGAGI. Trimming removed 2 bases at V and 8 bases at J, with 12 bases between. The CDR3 runs to 14 residues.

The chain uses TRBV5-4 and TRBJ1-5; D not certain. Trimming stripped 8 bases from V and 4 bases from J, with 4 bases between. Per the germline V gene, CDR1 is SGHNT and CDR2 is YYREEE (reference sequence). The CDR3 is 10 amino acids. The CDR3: CASNNQPQHF. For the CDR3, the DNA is TGTGCCAGTAATAATCAGCCCCAGCATTTT.

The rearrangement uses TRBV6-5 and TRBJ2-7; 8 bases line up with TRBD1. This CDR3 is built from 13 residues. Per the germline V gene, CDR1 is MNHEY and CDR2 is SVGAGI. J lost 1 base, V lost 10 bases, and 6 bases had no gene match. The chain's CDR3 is CATGTGGSYEQYF. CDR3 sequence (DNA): TGTGCCACCGGGACAGGAGGATCCTACGAGCAGTACTTC.

CDR3 amino acids: CSVDASGSTDTQYF. The CDR3 DNA is TGCAGCGTTGATGCCTCCGGGAGCACAGATACGCAGTATTTT. This chain connects TRBV29-1 to TRBJ2-3; D remains ambiguous. The CDR3 length is 14 residues. V was cut by 3 bases and J by 0 bases, with 10 bases left in between. Germline-derived CDR1 and CDR2 are SQVTM and ANQGSEA.

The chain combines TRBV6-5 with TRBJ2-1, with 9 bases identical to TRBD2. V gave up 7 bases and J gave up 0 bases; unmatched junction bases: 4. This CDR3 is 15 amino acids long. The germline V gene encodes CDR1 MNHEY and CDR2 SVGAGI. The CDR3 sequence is CASKRTSDSYNEQFF. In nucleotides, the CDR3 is TGTGCCAGCAAGAGGACTAGCGACTCCTACAATGAGCAGTTCTTC.

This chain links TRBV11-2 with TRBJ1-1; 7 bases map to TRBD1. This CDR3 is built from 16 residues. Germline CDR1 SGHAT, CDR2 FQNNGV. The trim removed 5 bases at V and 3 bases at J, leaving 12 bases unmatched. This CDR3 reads CASSGLGDSAYTEAFF. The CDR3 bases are TGTGCCAGCAGCGGGTTGGGGGACAGTGCATACACTGAAGCTTTCTTT.

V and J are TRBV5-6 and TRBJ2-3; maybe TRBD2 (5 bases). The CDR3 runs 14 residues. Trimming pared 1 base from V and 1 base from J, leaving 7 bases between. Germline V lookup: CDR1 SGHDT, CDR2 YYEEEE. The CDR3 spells CASSLLGGTDTQYF. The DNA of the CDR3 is TGTGCCAGCAGCTTGCTCGGGGGCACAGATACGCAGTATTTT.

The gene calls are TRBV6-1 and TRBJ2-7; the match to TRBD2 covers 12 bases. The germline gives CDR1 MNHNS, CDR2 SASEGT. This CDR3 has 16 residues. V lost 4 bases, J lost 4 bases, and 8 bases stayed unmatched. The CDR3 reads CASSAQRTSGMYEQYF. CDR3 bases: TGTGCCAGCAGTGCTCAACGGACTAGCGGGATGTACGAGCAGTACTTC.

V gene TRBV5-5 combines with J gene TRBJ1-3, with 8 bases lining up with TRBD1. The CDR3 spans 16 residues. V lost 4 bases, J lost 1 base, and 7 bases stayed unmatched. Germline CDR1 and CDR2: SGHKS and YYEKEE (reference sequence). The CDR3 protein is CASSRTGSSSGNTIYF. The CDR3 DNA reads TGTGCCAGCAGCCGGACAGGGTCTAGTTCTGGAAACACCATATATTTT. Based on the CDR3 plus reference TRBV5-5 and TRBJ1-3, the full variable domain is DAGVTQSPTHLIKTRGQQVTLRCSPISGHKSVSWYQQVLGQGPQFIFQYYEKEERGRGNFPDRFSARQFPNYSSELNVNALLLGDSALYLCASSRTGSSSGNTIYFGEGSWLTVV.

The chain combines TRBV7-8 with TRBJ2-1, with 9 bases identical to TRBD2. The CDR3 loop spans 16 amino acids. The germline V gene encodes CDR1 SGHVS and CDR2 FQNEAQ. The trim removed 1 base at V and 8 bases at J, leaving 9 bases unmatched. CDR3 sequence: CASSLVSLAGYHEQFF. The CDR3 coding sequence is TGTGCCAGCAGCTTAGTTTCCCTAGCGGGATACCATGAGCAGTTCTTC.

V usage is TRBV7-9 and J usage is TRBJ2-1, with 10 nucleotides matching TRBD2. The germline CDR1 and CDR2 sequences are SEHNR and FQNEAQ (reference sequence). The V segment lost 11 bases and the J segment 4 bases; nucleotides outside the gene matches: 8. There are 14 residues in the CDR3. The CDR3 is CAHGTSGVYNEQFF. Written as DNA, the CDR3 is TGTGCCCACGGTACTAGCGGGGTATACAATGAGCAGTTCTTC.

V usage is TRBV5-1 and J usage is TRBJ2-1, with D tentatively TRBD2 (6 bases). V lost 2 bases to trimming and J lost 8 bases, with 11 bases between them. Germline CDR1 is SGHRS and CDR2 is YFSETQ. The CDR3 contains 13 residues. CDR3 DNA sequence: TGCGCCAGCAGCTTTGGGAGGCACGATGAGCAGTTCTTC. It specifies CASSFGRHDEQFF.

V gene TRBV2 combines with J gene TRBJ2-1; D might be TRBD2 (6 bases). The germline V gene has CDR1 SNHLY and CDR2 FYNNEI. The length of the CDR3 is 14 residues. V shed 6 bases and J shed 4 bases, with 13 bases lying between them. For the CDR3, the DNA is TGTGCCAGCAGAGCACGGGAGTTGTACAATGAGCAGTTCTTC. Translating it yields CASRARELYNEQFF. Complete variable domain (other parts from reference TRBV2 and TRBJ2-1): EPEVTQTPSHQVTQMGQEVILRCVPISNHLYFYWYRQILGQKVEFLVSFYNNEISEKSEIFDDQFSVERPDGSNFTLKIRSTKLEDSAMYFCASRARELYNEQFFGPGTRLTVL.

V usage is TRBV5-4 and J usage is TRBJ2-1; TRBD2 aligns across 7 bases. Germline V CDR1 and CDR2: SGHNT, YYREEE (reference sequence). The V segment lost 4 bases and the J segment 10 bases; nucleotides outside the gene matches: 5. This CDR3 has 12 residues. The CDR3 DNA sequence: TGTGCCAGCAGCACGTCGACTAGCGAGCAGTTCTTC. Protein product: CASSTSTSEQFF.

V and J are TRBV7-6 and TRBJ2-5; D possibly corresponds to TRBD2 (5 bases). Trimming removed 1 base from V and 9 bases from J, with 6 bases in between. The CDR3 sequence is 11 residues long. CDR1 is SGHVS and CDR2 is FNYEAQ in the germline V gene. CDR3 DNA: TGTGCCAGCAGCTTAGACGGGGCCCAGTACTTC. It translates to CASSLDGAQYF.

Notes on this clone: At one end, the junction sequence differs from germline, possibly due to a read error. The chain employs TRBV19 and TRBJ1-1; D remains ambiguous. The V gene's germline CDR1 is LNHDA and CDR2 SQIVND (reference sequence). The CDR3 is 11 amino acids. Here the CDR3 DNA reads TGCAGACGAGTGGGCAACACTGAAGCTTTCTTT. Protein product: CRRVGNTEAFF.

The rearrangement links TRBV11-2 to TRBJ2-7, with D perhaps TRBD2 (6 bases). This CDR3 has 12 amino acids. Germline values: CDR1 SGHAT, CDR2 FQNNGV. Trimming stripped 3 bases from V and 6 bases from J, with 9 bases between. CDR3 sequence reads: CASSLMGGEQYF. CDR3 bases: TGTGCCAGCAGCTTGATGGGAGGCGAGCAGTACTTC.

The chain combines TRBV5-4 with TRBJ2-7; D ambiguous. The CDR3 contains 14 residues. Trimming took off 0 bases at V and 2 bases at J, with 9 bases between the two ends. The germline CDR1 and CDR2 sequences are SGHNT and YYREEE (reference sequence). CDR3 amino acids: CASSLGDTTYEQYF. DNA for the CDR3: TGTGCCAGCAGCTTGGGAGACACCACCTACGAGCAGTACTTC.

The CDR3 reads CASSISSDTGELFF. In DNA, the CDR3 is TGTGCCAGTAGTATAAGCAGCGACACCGGGGAGCTGTTTTTT. The V and J genes are TRBV19 and TRBJ2-2, with no clear D. Germline V CDR1 and CDR2: LNHDA, SQIVND (reference sequence). The CDR3 runs to 14 residues. V was pared by 2 bases and J by 3 bases, with 7 bases between.

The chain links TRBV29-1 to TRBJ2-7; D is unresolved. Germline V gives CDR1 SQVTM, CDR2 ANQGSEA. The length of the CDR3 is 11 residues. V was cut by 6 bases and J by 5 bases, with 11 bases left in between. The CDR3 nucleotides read TGCAGCGTCTCATCAGGAAACGAGCAGTACTTC. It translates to CSVSSGNEQYF.

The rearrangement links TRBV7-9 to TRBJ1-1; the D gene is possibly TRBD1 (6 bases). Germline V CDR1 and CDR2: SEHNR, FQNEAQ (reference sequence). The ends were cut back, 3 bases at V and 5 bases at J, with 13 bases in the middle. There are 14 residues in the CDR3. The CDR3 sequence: CASSFSGGETEAFF. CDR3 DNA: TGTGCCAGCAGCTTCTCGGGGGGCGAGACTGAAGCTTTCTTT.

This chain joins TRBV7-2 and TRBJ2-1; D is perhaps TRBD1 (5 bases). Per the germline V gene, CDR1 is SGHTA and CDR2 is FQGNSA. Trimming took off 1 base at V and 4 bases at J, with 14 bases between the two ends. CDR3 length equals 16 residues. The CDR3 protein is CASSLVGAAIYNEQFF. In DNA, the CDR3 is TGTGCCAGCAGCTTAGTAGGGGCGGCGATTTACAATGAGCAGTTCTTC. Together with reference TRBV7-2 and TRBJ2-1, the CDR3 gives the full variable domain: GAGVSQSPSNKVTEKGKDVELRCDPISGHTALYWYRQSLGQGLEFLIYFQGNSAPDKSGLPSDRFSAERTGGSVSTLTIQRTQQEDSAVYLCASSLVGAAIYNEQFFGPGTRLTVL.

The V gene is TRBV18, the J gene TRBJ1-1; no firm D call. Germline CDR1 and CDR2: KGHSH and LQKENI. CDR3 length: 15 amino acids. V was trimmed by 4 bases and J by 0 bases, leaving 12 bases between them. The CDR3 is CASSREGDMNTEAFF. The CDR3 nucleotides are TGTGCCAGCTCACGGGAGGGAGACATGAACACTGAAGCTTTCTTT.

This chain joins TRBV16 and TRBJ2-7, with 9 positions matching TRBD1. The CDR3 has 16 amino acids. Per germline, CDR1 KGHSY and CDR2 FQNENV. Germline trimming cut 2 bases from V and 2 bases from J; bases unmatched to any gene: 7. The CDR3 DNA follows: TGTGCCAGCAGCCAAATTTCCGGGACAGGGACCTACGAGCAGTACTTC. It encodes CASSQISGTGTYEQYF.

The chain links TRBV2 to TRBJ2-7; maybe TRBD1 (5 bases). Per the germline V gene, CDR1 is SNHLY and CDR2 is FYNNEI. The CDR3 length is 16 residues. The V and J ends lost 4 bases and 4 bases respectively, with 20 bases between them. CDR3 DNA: TGTGCCAGCAGTGTCCGTTCCGCTCGGACATTATACGAGCAGTACTTC. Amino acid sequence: CASSVRSARTLYEQYF.

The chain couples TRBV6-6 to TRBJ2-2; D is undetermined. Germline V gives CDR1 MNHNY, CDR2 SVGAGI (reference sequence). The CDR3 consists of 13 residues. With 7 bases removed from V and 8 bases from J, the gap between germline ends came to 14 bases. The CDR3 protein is CASTTPLEGELFF. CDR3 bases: TGTGCCAGCACAACCCCGTTGGAGGGGGAGCTGTTTTTT.

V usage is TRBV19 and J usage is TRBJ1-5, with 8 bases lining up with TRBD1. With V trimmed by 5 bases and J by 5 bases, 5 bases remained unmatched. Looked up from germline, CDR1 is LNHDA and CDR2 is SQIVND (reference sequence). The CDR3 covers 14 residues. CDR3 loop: CASSGTGLHQPQHF. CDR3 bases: TGTGCCAGTAGTGGGACAGGATTACATCAGCCCCAGCATTTT.

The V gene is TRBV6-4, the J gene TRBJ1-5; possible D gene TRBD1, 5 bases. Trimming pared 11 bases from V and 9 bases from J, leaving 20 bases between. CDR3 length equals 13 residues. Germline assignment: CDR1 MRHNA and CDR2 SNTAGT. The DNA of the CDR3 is TGTGCCGAGCGACCAGGGCTCCGTCGGCCCCAGCATTTT. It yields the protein CAERPGLRRPQHF.